Below, 19 T cell receptor beta chains from the same sample are listed, as sequenced in a study of cytomegalovirus exposure and HLA in healthy donors. Primers included in the PCR were 60 Vbeta and 13 Jbeta primers. Sequenced by immunoSEQ multiplex PCR; TCRdb stores in-frame clones only, minus some. The table records approximately 110,000 clones, around three quarters of them present only once. Specimen: PBMCs. Source of these receptors: a man aged 30-40 years in good health and CMV-seropositive.

This clone appeared a single time. J is TRBJ2-3 and V is TRBV7-9; D remains ambiguous. Germline V gene sequence: CDR1 SEHNR, CDR2 FQNEAQ (reference sequence). Trimming cost V 1 base and J 1 base, with 9 bases left between them. The CDR3 has 15 residues. The CDR3 here is CASSLGLQGTDTQYF. The CDR3 DNA reads TGTGCCAGCAGCTTAGGGCTCCAGGGCACAGATACGCAGTATTTT.

This chain uses TRBV27 with TRBJ1-4; TRBD1 agrees at 9 bases. V was pared by 2 bases and J by 7 bases, with 5 bases of the junction left unmatched. This CDR3 region has 15 residues. Germline CDR1 and CDR2: MNHEY and SMNVEV (reference sequence). Written as DNA, the CDR3 is TGTGCCAGCAGTTTACACAGGGGGCGGGGTGAAAAACTGTTTTTT. Protein sequence: CASSLHRGRGEKLFF. Using reference TRBV27 and TRBJ1-4 for the parts outside the CDR3, the full variable domain is EAQVTQNPRYLITVTGKKLTVTCSQNMNHEYMSWYRQDPGLGLRQIYYSMNVEVTDKGDVPEGYKVSRKEKRNFPLILESPSPNQTSLYFCASSLHRGRGEKLFFGSGTQLSVL.

V usage is TRBV28 and J usage is TRBJ1-1, with D possibly matching TRBD1 (6 bases). The length of the CDR3 is 13 residues. CDR1 is MDHEN and CDR2 is SYDVKM in the germline V gene. V lost 7 bases, J lost 6 bases, and 15 bases lay in between. The CDR3 DNA reads as TGTGCCAGCAAAACCCCTCAGGGGTCTGAAGCTTTCTTT. This gives the protein CASKTPQGSEAFF. Combining the CDR3 with reference TRBV28 and TRBJ1-1 gives the whole variable domain DVKVTQSSRYLVKRTGEKVFLECVQDMDHENMFWYRQDPGLGLRLIYFSYDVKMKEKGDIPEGYSVSREKKERFSLILESASTNQTSMYLCASKTPQGSEAFFGQGTRLTVV.

V gene TRBV19 combines with J gene TRBJ1-1; no reliable D call. Germline V gives CDR1 LNHDA, CDR2 SQIVND (reference sequence). This CDR3 has 14 residues. Here the CDR3 DNA reads TGTGGCCCAACTCCGACACGTTCGAACACTGAAGCTTTCTTT. Its translation is CGPTPTRSNTEAFF.

V and J are TRBV7-2 and TRBJ2-7, with 7 bases that match TRBD1. Trimming cost V 2 bases and J 0 bases; bases outside gene matches: 4. Germline values: CDR1 SGHTA, CDR2 FQGNSA. There are 15 residues in the CDR3. This chain's CDR3 is CASSLTRGSSYEQYF. CDR3 nucleotides: TGTGCCAGCAGCTTAACCAGGGGGAGCTCCTACGAGCAGTACTTC.

This clone was counted a few times. Within the sample, other DNA sequences also encode this same CDR3. This chain uses TRBV6-5 with TRBJ1-5, with TRBD1 matching 7 bases. Trimming cost V 6 bases and J 7 bases; bases outside gene matches: 9. The length of the CDR3 is 14 residues. The germline gives CDR1 MNHEY, CDR2 SVGAGI. The CDR3 loop reads CASREGGAGQPQHF. CDR3 DNA sequence: TGTGCCAGCAGGGAAGGGGGCGCGGGGCAGCCCCAGCATTTT.

V and J are TRBV27 and TRBJ2-7; D remains unclear. This CDR3 has 13 amino acids. The germline CDR1 and CDR2 sequences are MNHEY and SMNVEV (reference sequence). Between the trimmed V and J ends, which lost 4 bases and 1 base, there was a span of 8 bases. CDR3 DNA: TGTGCCAGCAGTTCCCCGGGTTCCTACGAGCAGTACTTC. Amino acids: CASSSPGSYEQYF.

CDR3 sequence reads: CASSAYLEQETQYF. As DNA, the CDR3 is TGTGCCAGCAGCGCCTACCTAGAACAAGAGACCCAGTACTTC. V and J are TRBV5-6 and TRBJ2-5; D is uncertain. Germline values: CDR1 SGHDT, CDR2 YYEEEE. Trimming shortened V by 4 bases and J by 2 bases, and 12 bases separated the two germline ends. CDR3 size: 14 residues. Variable domain in full (rest from reference TRBV5-6 and TRBJ2-5): DAGVTQSPTHLIKTRGQQVTLRCSPKSGHDTVSWYQQALGQGPQFIFQYYEEEERQRGNFPDRFSGHQFPNYSSELNVNALLLGDSALYLCASSAYLEQETQYFGPGTRLLVL.

The CDR3 sequence: CASSEYRENGYTF. CDR3 bases: TGCGCCAGCAGTGAGTACAGGGAAAATGGCTACACCTTC. The chain joins TRBV10-1 to TRBJ1-2; D might be TRBD1 (6 bases). V shed 1 base and J shed 6 bases, with 9 bases lying between them. Germline assignment: CDR1 WNHNN and CDR2 SYGVQD (reference sequence). CDR3 length: 13 residues.

This clone was detected only once. In DNA form, the CDR3 reads TGTGCTAGTGGTCTTGAAAGCGGGGGGGTATACAATGAGCAGTTCTTC. This encodes CASGLESGGVYNEQFF. The V and J genes are TRBV12-5 and TRBJ2-1; 10 positions agree with TRBD2. Germline values: CDR1 LGHNT, CDR2 FRNRAP. V lost 5 bases and J lost 4; bases outside the gene matches: 8. The CDR3 has 16 residues.

With regard to this clone: One end of the junction is discordant with germline, which a read error may explain. In DNA, the CDR3 is TGTGCCAGCAGTCCCATGACGGGGTTAAGTGGCTACCCCTTC. Protein sequence: CASSPMTGLSGYPF. This rearrangement joins TRBV6-1 to TRBJ1-2; D not certain. The length of the CDR3 is 14 residues. From germline, CDR1 is MNHNS and CDR2 SASEGT.

The chain combines TRBV5-4 with TRBJ2-2; no firm D call. Germline CDR1 reads SGHNT; CDR2 reads YYREEE (reference sequence). The V gene lost 5 bases and the J gene lost 0 bases, with 14 bases spanning the gap. The CDR3 spans 16 residues. The CDR3 here is CASSPVLGANTGELFF. In DNA form, the CDR3 reads TGTGCCAGCAGTCCCGTTTTGGGCGCGAACACCGGGGAGCTGTTTTTT.

Points on this clone: Its ends do not fully match the called genes, so a read error is possible. The sample contains more than one DNA sequence encoding this CDR3. The rearrangement links TRBV5-1 to TRBJ2-1; 10 bases agree with TRBD1. CDR1 SGHRS and CDR2 YFSETQ come from the germline V gene. The CDR3 is 13 residues long. The CDR3 sequence is CASSSDRGNEQFF. In DNA, the CDR3 is TGTGCCAGCAGCTCGGACAGGGGGAATGAGCAGTTCTTC.

The rearrangement links TRBV5-1 to TRBJ1-6; no reliable D call. V lost 0 bases and J 7 bases, leaving 11 bases between the germline ends. Per germline, CDR1 SGHRS and CDR2 YFSETQ. The CDR3 length is 15 residues. The CDR3 loop is CASSLAGVSNSPLHF. The CDR3 bases are TGCGCCAGCAGCTTGGCTGGAGTGAGCAATTCACCCCTCCACTTT.

The chain links TRBV4-3 to TRBJ2-1; TRBD2 matches 14 bases. The trim removed 4 bases at V and 7 bases at J, leaving 3 bases unmatched. The CDR3 length is 15 residues. Germline values: CDR1 LGHNA, CDR2 YSLEER. The CDR3 protein is CASSRLAGGRNEQFF. The DNA for the CDR3 is TGCGCCAGCAGCCGACTAGCGGGGGGGCGGAATGAGCAGTTCTTC.

The sample holds a few counts of this clone. The CDR3 coding sequence is TGCGCCAGCAGCCGGGACTCCCGGAGCAATCAGCCCCAGCATTTT. It encodes CASSRDSRSNQPQHF. The V and J genes are TRBV4-3 and TRBJ1-5, with D maybe TRBD1 (5 bases). Germline V lookup: CDR1 LGHNA, CDR2 YSLEER. Trimming took 4 bases from V and 1 from J, leaving 11 bases between them. The CDR3 consists of 15 residues.

In its sample, this clone was seen a few times. The chain joins TRBV4-3 to TRBJ2-2; a weak D match, TRBD1 (6 bases). Trimming took 0 bases from V and 0 from J, leaving 8 bases between them. Germline-derived CDR1 and CDR2 are LGHNA and YSLEER. This CDR3 is 16 amino acids long. The CDR3 nucleotides are TGCGCCAGCAGCCAAGAGGACAGTGCGAACACCGGGGAGCTGTTTTTT. Translating it yields CASSQEDSANTGELFF.

The rearrangement links TRBV7-2 to TRBJ1-1, with a tentative D call TRBD1 (6 bases). The V end was cut by 4 bases, the J end by 0 bases, with 6 bases between. Germline CDR1 and CDR2: SGHTA and FQGNSA. This CDR3 comprises 13 residues. This chain's CDR3 is CASSWTVNTEAFF. In DNA form, the CDR3 reads TGTGCCAGCAGCTGGACAGTGAACACTGAAGCTTTCTTT.

V is TRBV10-2 and J is TRBJ1-3; the D gene is possibly TRBD1 (5 bases). The V and J ends lost 7 bases and 0 bases respectively, with 16 bases between them. Germline assignment: CDR1 WSHSY and CDR2 SAAADI. This CDR3 contains 16 residues. The CDR3 here is CASKLGDSRSGNTIYF. The CDR3 region has the DNA TGCGCCAGCAAGTTGGGTGACAGCCGCTCTGGAAACACCATATATTTT.